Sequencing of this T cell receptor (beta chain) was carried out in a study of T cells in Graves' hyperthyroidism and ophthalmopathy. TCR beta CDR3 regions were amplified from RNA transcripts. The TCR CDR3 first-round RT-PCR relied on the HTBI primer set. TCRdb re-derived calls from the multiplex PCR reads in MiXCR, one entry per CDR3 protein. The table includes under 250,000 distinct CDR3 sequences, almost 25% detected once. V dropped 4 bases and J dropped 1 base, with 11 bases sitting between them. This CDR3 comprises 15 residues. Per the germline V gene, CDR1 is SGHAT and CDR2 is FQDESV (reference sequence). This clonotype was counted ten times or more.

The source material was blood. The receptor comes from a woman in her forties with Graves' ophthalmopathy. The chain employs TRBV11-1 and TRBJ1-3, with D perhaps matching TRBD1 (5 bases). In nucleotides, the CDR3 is TGTGCCAGCAGCTCGGGACTCCCATCTGGAAACACCATATATTTT. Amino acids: CASSSGLPSGNTIYF.